This T cell receptor beta chain is drawn from a study of T cell repertoires in cytomegalovirus infection. Study details: Signatures in public TCR beta sequences pointed to both CMV infection and matching HLA type. Findings and limits, study-wide: The study found HLA-C-restricted CMV-specific TCR beta clonotypes dominating the ex vivo response.

In TCRdb, the reads were re-called with MiXCR into one record per CDR3 protein. The sample has more than 45,000 distinct CDR3 sequences, 15% to 25% seen once. This clonotype occurred many times. Antigen unknown. V was trimmed by 1 base and J by 4 bases, leaving 13 bases between them. Per germline, CDR1 SEHNR and CDR2 FQNEAQ (reference sequence). CDR3 length: 15 residues. Sequenced here: CD8+ T cells from cultured PBMCs, sampled from culture after CMV antigen stimulation. The receptor was derived from a human donor in good health (CMV status not recorded). Some clones in this sample may be carry-over from other donors' samples. The chain is built from TRBV7-9 and TRBJ1-2, with unresolved D. CDR3 in amino acids: CASSLGTGMGYGYTF. CDR3 bases: TGTGCCAGCAGCTTAGGAACGGGGATGGGCTATGGCTACACCTTC.